This T cell receptor (beta chain) emerged from a study of technical replicates of blood from a handful of donors. In this sample, this clone turned up a few times. Clones were sequenced by immunoSEQ multiplex PCR, and TCRdb holds only the in-frame ones, with some missing. The sample shows roughly 70,000 clones, 85% to 95% of them seen only once. The V segment lost 3 bases and the J segment 10 bases; nucleotides outside the gene matches: 4. The germline CDR1 and CDR2 sequences are SGHDN and FVKESK. This CDR3 is built from 12 residues. J is TRBJ1-1 and V is TRBV14, with TRBD1 matching over 8 bases. Material: T cells isolated from PBMCs. This TCR was recovered from a human donor in good health. The CDR3 DNA is TGTGCCAGCAGCCAGGACAGGGTAAGAGCTTTCTTT. Protein product: CASSQDRVRAFF. Looking up the rest from reference TRBV14 and TRBJ1-1 gives the full variable domain: EAGVTQFPSHSVIEKGQTVTLRCDPISGHDNLYWYRRVMGKEIKFLLHFVKESKQDESGMPNNRFLAERTGGTYSTLKVQPAELEDSGVYFCASSQDRVRAFFGQGTRLTVV.